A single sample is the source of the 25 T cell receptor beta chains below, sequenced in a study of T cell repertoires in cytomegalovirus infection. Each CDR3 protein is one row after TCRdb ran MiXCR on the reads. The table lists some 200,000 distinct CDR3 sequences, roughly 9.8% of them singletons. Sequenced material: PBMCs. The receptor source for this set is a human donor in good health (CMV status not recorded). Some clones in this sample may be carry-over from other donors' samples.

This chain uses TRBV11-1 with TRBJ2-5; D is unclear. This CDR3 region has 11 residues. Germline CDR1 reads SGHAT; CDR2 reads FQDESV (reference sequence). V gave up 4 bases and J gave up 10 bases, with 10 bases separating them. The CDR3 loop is CASSSSWDQYF. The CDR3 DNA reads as TGTGCCAGCAGCTCATCTTGGGACCAGTACTTC. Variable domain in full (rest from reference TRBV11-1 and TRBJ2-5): EAEVAQSPRYKITEKSQAVAFWCDPISGHATLYWYRQILGQGPELLVQFQDESVVDDSQLPKDRFSAERLKGVDSTLKIQPAELGDSAMYLCASSSSWDQYFGPGTRLLVL.

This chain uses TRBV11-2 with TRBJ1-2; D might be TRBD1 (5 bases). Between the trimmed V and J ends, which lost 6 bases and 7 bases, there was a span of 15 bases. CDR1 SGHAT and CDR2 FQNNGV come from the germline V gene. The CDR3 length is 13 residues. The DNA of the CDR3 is TGTGCCAGCAGTCCCTTCCAGGGTACTGGCTACACCTTC. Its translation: CASSPFQGTGYTF.

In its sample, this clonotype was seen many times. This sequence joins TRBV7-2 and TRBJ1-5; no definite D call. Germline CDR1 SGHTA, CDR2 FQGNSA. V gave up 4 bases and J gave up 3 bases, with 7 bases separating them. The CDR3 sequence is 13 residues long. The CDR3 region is CASSSSDNQPQHF. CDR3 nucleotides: TGTGCCAGCAGCTCCTCGGACAATCAGCCCCAGCATTTT.

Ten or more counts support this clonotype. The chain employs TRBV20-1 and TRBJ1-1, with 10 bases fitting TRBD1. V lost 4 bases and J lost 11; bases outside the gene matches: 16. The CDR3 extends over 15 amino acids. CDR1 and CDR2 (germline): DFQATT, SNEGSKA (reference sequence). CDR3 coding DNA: TGCAGTGCTAAACGACAGGGGGCGCGGGTAGTGACGGCTTTCTTT. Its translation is CSAKRQGARVVTAFF.

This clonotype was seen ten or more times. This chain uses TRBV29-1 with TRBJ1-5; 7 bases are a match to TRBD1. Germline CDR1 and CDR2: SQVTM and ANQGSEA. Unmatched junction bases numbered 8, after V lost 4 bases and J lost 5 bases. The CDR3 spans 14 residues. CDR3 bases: TGCAGCGTTGGAGGGACAGACCCTTATCAGCCCCAGCATTTT. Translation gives CSVGGTDPYQPQHF.

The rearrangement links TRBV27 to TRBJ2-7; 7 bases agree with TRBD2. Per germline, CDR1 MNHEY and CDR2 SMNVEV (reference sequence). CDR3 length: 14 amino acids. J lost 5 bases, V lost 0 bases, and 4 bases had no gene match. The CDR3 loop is CASSLSSRENEQYF. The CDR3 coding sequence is TGTGCCAGCAGTTTATCTTCGCGGGAGAACGAGCAGTACTTC.

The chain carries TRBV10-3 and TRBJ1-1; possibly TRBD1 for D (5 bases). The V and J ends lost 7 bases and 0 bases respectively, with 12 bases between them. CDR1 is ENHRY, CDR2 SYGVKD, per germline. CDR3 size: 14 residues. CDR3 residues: CAIKGTAVNTEAFF. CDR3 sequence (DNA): TGTGCCATCAAAGGGACGGCCGTGAACACTGAAGCTTTCTTT.

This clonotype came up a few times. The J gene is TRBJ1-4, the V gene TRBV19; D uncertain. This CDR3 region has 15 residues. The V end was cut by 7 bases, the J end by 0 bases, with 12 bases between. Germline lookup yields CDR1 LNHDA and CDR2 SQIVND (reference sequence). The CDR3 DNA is TGTGCCAGTACCACGACCCTTGCAACTAATGAAAAACTGTTTTTT. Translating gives CASTTTLATNEKLFF.

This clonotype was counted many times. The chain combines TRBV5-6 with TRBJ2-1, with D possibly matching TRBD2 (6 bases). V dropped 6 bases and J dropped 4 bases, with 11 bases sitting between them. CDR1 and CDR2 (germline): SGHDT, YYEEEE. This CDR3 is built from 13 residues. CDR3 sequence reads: CASTPGGYNEQFF. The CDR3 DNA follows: TGTGCCAGCACCCCAGGAGGGTACAATGAGCAGTTCTTC.

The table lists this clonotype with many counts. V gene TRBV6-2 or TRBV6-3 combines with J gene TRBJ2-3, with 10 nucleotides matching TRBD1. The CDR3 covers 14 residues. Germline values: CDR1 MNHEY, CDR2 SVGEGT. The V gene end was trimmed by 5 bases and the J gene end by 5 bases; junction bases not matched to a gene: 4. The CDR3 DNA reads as TGTGCCAGCAGTCGACGGACAGGGGGAGATACGCAGTATTTT. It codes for CASSRRTGGDTQYF.

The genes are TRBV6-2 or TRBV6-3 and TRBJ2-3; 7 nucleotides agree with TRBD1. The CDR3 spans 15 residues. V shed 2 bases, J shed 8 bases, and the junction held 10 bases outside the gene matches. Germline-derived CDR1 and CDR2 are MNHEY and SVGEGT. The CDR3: CASSYGTVRPGTQYF. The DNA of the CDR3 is TGTGCCAGCAGTTACGGGACAGTCCGCCCCGGTACGCAGTATTTT.

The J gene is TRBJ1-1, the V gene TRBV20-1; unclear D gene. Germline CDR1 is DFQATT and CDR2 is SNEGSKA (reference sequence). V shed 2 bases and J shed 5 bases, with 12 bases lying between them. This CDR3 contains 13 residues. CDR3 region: CSARPGVRTEAFF. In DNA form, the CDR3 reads TGCAGTGCTAGACCGGGTGTTCGGACTGAAGCTTTCTTT.

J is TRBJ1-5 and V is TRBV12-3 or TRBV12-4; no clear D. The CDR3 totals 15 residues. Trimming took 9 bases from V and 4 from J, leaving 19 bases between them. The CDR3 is CASQLRGLGNQPQHF. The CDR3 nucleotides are TGTGCCAGTCAGTTACGGGGATTGGGGAATCAGCCCCAGCATTTT.

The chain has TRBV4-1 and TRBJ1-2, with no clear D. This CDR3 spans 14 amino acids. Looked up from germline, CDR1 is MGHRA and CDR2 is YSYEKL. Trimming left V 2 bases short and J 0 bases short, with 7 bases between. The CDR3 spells CASSQLESNYGYTF. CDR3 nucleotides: TGCGCCAGCAGCCAACTGGAGTCTAACTATGGCTACACCTTC.

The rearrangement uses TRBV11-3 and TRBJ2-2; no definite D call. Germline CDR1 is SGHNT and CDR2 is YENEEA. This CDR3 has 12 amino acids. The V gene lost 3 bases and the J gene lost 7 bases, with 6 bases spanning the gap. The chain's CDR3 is CASSFPHGELFF. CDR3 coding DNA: TGTGCCAGCAGCTTCCCCCACGGGGAGCTGTTTTTT.

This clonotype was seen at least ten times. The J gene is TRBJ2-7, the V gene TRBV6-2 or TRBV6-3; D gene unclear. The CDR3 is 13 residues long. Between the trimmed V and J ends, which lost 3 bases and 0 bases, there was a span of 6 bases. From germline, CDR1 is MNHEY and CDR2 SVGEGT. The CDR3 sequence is CASSYDHSYEQYF. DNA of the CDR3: TGTGCCAGCAGTTATGACCACTCCTACGAGCAGTACTTC.

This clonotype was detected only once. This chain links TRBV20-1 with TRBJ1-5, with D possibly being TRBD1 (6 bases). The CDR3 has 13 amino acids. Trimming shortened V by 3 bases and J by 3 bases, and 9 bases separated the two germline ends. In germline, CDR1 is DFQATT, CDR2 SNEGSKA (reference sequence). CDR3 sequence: CSASGDINQPQHF. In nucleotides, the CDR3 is TGCAGTGCTAGCGGGGACATCAATCAGCCCCAGCATTTT.

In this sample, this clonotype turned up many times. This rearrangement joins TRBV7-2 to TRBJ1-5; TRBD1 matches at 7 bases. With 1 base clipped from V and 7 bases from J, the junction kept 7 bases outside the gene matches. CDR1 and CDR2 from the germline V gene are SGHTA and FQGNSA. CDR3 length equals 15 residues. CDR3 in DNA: TGTGCCAGCAGCTTAGTCGCAGGGGGTGGGCAGCCCCAGCATTTT. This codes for CASSLVAGGGQPQHF. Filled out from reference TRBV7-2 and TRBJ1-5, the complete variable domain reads GAGVSQSPSNKVTEKGKDVELRCDPISGHTALYWYRQSLGQGLEFLIYFQGNSAPDKSGLPSDRFSAERTGGSVSTLTIQRTQQEDSAVYLCASSLVAGGGQPQHFGDGTRLSIL.

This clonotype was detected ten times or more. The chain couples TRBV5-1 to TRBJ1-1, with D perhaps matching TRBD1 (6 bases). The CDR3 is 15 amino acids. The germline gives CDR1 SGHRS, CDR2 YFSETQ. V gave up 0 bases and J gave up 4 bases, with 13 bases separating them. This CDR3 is CASSLGPGVGTEAFF. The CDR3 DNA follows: TGCGCCAGCAGCTTGGGGCCAGGGGTCGGCACTGAAGCTTTCTTT.

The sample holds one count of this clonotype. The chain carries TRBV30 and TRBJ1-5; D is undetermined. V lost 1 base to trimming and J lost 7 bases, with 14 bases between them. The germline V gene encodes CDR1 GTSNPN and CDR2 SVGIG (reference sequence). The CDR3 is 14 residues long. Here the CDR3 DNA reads TGTGCCTGGAGTGCATCCGAGGTTTGGCAGCCCCAGCATTTT. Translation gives CAWSASEVWQPQHF.

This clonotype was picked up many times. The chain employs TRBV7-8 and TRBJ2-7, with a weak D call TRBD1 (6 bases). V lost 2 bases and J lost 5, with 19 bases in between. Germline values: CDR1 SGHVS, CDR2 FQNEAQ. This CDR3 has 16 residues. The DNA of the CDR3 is TGTGCCAGCAGCTTATTCATCGGGCGGACAGCCCACGAGCAGTACTTC. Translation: CASSLFIGRTAHEQYF.

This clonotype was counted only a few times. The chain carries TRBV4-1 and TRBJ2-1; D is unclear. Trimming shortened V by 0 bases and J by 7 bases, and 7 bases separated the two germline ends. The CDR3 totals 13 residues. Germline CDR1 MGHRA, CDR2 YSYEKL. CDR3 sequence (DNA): TGCGCCAGCAGCCAAGAGAACCTAAATGAGCAGTTCTTC. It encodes CASSQENLNEQFF.

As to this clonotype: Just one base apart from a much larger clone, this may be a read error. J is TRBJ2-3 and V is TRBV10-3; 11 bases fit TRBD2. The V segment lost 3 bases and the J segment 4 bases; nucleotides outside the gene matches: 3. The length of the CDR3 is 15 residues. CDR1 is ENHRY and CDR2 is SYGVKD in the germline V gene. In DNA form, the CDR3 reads TGTGCCATCAGTGATACTAGCGGGGGATCAGATACGCAGTATTTT. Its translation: CAISDTSGGSDTQYF.

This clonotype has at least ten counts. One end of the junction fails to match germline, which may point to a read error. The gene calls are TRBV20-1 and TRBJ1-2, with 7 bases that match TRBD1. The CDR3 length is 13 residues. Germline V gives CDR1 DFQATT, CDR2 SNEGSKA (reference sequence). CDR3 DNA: TGCAGTGCCAGAGGGGGCCCTAGCTATGGCTACACCTTC. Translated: CSARGGPSYGYTF.

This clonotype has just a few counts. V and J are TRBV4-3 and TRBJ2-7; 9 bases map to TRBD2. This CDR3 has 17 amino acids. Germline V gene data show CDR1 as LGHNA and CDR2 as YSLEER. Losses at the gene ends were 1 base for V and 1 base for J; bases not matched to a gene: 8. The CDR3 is CASSQGLSGGPSYEQYF. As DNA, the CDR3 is TGCGCCAGCAGCCAAGGATTAAGCGGGGGGCCTTCCTACGAGCAGTACTTC.